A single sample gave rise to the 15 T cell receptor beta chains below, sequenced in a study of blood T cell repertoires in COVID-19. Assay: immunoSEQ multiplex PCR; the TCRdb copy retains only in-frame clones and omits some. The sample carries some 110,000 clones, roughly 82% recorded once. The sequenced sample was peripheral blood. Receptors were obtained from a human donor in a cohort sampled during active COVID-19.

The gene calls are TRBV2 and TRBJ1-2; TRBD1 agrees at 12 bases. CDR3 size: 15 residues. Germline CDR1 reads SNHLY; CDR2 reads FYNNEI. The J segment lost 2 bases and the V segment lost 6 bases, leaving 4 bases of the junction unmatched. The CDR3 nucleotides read TGTGCCAGCAGGGGGGACAGGGGGCCCAACTATGGCTACACCTTC. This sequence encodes CASRGDRGPNYGYTF.

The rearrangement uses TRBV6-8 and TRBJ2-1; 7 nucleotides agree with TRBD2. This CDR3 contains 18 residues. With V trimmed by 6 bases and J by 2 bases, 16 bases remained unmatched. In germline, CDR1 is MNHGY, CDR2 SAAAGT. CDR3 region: CASSQPQKAGFAYNEQFF. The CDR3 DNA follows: TGTGCCAGCAGCCAACCTCAAAAAGCGGGGTTCGCCTACAATGAGCAGTTCTTC.

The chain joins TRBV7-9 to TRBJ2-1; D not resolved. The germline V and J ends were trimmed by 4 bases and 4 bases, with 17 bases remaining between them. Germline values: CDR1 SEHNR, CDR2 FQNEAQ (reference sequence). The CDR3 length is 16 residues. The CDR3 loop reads CASSSYDFEEYNEQFF. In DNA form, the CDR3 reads TGTGCCAGCAGCTCCTACGACTTTGAGGAATACAATGAGCAGTTCTTC.

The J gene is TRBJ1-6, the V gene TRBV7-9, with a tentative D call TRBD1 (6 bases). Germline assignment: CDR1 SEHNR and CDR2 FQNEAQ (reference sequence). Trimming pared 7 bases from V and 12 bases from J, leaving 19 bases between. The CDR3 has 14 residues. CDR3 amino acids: CASTIGGGRGPLHF. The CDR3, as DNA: TGTGCCAGCACCATAGGGGGGGGTAGGGGACCCCTCCACTTT.

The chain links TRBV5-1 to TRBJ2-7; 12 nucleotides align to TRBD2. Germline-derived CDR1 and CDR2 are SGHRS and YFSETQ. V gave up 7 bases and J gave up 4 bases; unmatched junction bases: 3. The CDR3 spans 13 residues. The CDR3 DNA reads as TGCGCCAGCTCCACTAGCGGGAGGTACGAGCAGTACTTC. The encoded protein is CASSTSGRYEQYF.

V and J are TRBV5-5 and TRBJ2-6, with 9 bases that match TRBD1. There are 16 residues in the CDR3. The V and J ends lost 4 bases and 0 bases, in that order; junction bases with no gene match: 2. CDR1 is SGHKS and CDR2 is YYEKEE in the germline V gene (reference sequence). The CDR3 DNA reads TGTGCCAGCAGCGGGGGACAGGGCTCTGGGGCCAACGTCCTGACTTTC. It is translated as CASSGGQGSGANVLTF.

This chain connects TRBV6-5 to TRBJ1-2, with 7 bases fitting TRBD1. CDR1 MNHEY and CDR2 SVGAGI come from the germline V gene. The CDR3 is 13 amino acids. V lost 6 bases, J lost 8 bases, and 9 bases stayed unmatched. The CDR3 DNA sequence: TGTGCCAGCAGGCCCCAGGGGGGAAGGGGCTACACCTTC. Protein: CASRPQGGRGYTF.

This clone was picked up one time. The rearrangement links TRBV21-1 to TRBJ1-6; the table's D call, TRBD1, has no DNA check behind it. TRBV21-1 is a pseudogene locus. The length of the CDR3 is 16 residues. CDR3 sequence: CASSPRTGPYNSPLHF. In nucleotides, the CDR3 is TGTGCCAGCAGCCCGAGGACAGGGCCCTATAATTCACCCCTCCACTTT.

CDR3 sequence reads: CASSPTGTGGDYEQYF. The CDR3 nucleotides are TGCGCCAGCAGCCCAACGGGGACAGGGGGCGACTACGAGCAGTACTTC. The V gene is TRBV4-1, the J gene TRBJ2-7, with 12 bases lining up with TRBD1. The V gene's germline CDR1 is MGHRA and CDR2 YSYEKL. This CDR3 spans 16 amino acids. With V trimmed by 4 bases and J by 3 bases, 7 bases remained unmatched.

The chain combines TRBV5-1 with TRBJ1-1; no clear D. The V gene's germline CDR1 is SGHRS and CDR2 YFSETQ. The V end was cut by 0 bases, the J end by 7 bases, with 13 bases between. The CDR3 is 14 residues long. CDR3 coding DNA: TGCGCCAGCAGCTTGGCACCTCCCCAGGTTGAAGCTTTCTTT. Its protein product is CASSLAPPQVEAFF.

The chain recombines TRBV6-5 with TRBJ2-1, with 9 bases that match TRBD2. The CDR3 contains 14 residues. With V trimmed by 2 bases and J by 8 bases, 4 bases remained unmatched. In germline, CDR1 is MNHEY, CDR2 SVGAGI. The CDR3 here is CASSYTSGWDEQFF. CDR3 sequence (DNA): TGTGCCAGCAGTTACACTAGCGGGTGGGATGAGCAGTTCTTC.

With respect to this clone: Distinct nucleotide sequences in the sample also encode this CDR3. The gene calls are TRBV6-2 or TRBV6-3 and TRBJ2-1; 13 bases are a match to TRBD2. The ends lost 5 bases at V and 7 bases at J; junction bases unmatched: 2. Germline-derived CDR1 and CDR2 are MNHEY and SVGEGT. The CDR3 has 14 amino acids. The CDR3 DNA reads TGTGCCAGCAGTAGACTAGCGGGAGGAAATGAGCAGTTCTTC. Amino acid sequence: CASSRLAGGNEQFF.

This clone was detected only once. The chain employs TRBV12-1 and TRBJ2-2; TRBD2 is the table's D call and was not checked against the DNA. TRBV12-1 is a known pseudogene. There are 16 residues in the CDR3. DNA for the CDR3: TGTGCCAGCACCTTAGCGGGGAGGCTGAACACCGGGGAGCTGTTTTTT. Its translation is CASTLAGRLNTGELFF.

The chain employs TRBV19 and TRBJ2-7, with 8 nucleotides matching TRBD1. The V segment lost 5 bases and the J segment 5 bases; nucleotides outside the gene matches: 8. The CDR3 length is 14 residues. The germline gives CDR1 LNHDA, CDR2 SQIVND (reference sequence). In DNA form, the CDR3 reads TGTGCCAGTAGTTTAGGACAGGGCGGGGACGAGCAGTACTTC. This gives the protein CASSLGQGGDEQYF.

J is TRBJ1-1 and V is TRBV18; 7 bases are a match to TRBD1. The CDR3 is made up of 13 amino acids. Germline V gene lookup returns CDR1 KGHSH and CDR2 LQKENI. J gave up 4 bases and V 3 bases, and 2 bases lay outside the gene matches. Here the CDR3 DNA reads TGTGCCAGCTCACCCCCAGGGGGCACTGAAGCTTTCTTT. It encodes CASSPPGGTEAFF.